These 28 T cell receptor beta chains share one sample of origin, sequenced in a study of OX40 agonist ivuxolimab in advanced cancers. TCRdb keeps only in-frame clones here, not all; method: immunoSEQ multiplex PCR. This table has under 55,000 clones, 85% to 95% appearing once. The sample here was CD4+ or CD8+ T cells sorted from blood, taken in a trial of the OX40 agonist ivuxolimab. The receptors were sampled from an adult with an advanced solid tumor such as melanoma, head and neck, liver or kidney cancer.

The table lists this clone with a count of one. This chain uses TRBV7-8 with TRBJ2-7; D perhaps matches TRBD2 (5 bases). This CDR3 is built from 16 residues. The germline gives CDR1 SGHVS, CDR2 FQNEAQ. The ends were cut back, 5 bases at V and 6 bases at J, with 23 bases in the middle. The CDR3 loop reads CASSPEAGPPYGEQYF. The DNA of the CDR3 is TGTGCCAGCAGCCCCGAGGCGGGTCCTCCTTATGGCGAGCAGTACTTC.

CDR3 nucleotide sequence: TGTGCCAGCAGTTTCGGGGGCTCAGTGGGAGCTTTCTTT. This codes for CASSFGGSVGAFF. The V call is TRBV27, the J call TRBJ1-1; D possibly corresponds to TRBD1 (6 bases). Trimming removed 3 bases at V and 10 bases at J, with 15 bases between. Germline V gene data show CDR1 as MNHEY and CDR2 as SMNVEV (reference sequence). The CDR3 covers 13 residues.

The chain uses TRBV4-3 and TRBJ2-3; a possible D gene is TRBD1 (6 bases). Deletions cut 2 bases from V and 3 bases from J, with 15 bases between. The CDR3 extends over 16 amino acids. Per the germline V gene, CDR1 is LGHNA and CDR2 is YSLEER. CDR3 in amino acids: CASSQLDRVLTDTQYF. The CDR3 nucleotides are TGCGCCAGCAGCCAACTGGACAGAGTCTTAACAGATACGCAGTATTTT.

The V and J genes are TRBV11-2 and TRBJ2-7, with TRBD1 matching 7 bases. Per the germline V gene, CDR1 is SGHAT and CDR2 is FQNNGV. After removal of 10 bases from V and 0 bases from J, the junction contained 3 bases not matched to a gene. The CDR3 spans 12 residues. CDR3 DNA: TGTGCCACCACAGGGGTCTCCTACGAGCAGTACTTC. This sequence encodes CATTGVSYEQYF.

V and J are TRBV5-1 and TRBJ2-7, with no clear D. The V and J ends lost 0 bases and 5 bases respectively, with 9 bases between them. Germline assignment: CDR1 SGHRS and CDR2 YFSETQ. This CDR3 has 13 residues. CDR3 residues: CASSLDSGDEQYF. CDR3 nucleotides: TGCGCCAGCAGCTTGGACAGTGGGGACGAGCAGTACTTC.

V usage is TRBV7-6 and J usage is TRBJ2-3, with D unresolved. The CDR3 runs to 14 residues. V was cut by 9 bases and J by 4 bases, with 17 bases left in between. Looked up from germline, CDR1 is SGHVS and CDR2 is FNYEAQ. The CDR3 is CASAAPLPADTQYF. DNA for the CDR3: TGTGCCAGTGCTGCGCCTCTACCAGCAGATACGCAGTATTTT.

The CDR3 spells CASSQDLGVRTEAFF. The CDR3 region has the DNA TGCGCCAGCAGCCAAGATCTGGGGGTGAGAACTGAAGCTTTCTTT. The chain joins TRBV4-3 to TRBJ1-1, with TRBD1 as a possible D gene (5 bases). There are 15 residues in the CDR3. The germline CDR1 and CDR2 sequences are LGHNA and YSLEER. Trimming pared 0 bases from V and 5 bases from J, leaving 13 bases between.

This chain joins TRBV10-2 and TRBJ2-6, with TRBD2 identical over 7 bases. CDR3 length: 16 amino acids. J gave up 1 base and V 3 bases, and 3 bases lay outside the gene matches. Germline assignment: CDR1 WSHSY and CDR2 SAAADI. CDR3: CASSEKGGSGANVLTF. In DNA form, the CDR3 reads TGCGCCAGCAGTGAAAAGGGAGGGTCTGGGGCCAACGTCCTGACTTTC.

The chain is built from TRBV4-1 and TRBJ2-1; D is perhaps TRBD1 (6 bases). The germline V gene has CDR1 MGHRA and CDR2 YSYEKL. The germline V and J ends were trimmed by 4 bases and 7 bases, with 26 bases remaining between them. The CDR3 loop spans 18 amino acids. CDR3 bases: TGCGCCAGCAGCCCTAGTACGGGGAAGGGTTGGGGGACAAATGAGCAGTTCTTC. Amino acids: CASSPSTGKGWGTNEQFF.

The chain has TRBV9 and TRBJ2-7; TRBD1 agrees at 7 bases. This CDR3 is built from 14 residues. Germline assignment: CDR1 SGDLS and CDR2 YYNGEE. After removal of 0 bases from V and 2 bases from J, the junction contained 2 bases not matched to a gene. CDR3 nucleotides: TGTGCCAGCAGCGTAGGAGGGGGCACCTACGAGCAGTACTTC. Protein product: CASSVGGGTYEQYF.

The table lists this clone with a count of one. The CDR3 region has the DNA TGTGCCAGCAGTCCAGGAGGGACAGGGTACTTC. It encodes CASSPGGTGYF. This rearrangement joins TRBV28 to TRBJ2-5; 8 bases fit TRBD1. Germline CDR1 MDHEN, CDR2 SYDVKM. CDR3 size: 11 residues. Losses at the gene ends were 5 bases for V and 13 bases for J; bases not matched to a gene: 6. Drawing the rest from reference TRBV28 and TRBJ2-5, the complete variable domain is DVKVTQSSRYLVKRTGEKVFLECVQDMDHENMFWYRQDPGLGLRLIYFSYDVKMKEKGDIPEGYSVSREKKERFSLILESASTNQTSMYLCASSPGGTGYFGPGTRLLVL.

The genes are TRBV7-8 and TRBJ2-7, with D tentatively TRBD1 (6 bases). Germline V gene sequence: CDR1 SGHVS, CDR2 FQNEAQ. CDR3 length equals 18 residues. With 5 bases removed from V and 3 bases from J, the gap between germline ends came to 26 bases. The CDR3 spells CASSLRFIPGTNNYEQYF. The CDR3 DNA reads TGTGCCAGCAGCCTTCGATTCATTCCCGGGACAAACAACTACGAGCAGTACTTC.

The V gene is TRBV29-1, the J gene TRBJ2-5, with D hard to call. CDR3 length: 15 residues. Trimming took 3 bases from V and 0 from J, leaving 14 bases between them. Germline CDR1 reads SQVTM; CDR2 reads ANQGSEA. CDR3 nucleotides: TGCAGCGTTGATGGCACAGCCTTGTACCAAGAGACCCAGTACTTC. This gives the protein CSVDGTALYQETQYF.

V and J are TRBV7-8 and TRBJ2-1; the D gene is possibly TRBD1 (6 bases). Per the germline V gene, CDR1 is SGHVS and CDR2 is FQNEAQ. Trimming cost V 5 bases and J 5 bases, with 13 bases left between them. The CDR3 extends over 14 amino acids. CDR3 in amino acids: CASSPPDSNNEQFF. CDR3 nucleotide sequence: TGTGCCAGCAGCCCACCGGACAGCAACAATGAGCAGTTCTTC.

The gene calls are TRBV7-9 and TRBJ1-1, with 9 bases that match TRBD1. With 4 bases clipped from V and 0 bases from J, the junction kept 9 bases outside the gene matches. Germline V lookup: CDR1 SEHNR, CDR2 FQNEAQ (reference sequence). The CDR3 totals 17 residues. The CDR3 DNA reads TGTGCCAGCAGCTCTACAGGGGGCGAGTCCTTGAACACTGAAGCTTTCTTT. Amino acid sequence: CASSSTGGESLNTEAFF. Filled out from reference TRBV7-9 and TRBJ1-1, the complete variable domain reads DTGVSQNPRHKITKRGQNVTFRCDPISEHNRLYWYRQTLGQGPEFLTYFQNEAQLEKSRLLSDRFSAERPKGSFSTLEIQRTEQGDSAMYLCASSSTGGESLNTEAFFGQGTRLTVV.

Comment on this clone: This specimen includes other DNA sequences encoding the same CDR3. CDR3 in amino acids: CASRGGAGGVYEQYF. For the CDR3, the DNA is TGTGCCAGCAGGGGTGGCGCAGGGGGGGTCTACGAGCAGTACTTC. This chain joins TRBV7-9 and TRBJ2-7; D is possibly TRBD1 or TRBD2 (7 bases each). Deletions cut 6 bases from V and 3 bases from J, with 18 bases between. The CDR3 contains 15 residues. Looked up from germline, CDR1 is SEHNR and CDR2 is FQNEAQ (reference sequence).

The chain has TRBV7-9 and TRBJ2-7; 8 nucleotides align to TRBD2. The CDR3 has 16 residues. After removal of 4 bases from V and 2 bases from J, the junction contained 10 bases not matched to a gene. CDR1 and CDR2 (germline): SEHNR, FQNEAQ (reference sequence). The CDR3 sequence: CASSSRGGLDPYEQYF. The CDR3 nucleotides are TGTGCCAGCAGCTCCCGAGGGGGACTAGACCCCTACGAGCAGTACTTC.

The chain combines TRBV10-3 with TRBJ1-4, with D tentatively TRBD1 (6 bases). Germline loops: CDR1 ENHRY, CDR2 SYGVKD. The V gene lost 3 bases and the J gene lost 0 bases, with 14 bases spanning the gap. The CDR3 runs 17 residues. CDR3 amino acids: CAISDQGQGSTNEKLFF. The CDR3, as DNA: TGTGCCATCAGTGACCAGGGGCAGGGGTCAACTAATGAAAAACTGTTTTTT.

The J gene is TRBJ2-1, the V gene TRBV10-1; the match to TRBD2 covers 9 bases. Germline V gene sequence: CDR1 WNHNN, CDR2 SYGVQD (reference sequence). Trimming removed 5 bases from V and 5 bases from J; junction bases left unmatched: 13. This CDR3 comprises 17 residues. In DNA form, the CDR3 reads TGCGCCAGCAGTCATACTTTTAGCGGGAGCGGTAACAATGAGCAGTTCTTC. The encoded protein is CASSHTFSGSGNNEQFF.

The CDR3 spells CASSEVPASGNTIYF. The CDR3 coding sequence is TGTGCCAGCAGCGAGGTACCGGCCTCTGGAAACACCATATATTTT. The V and J genes are TRBV9 and TRBJ1-3, with D hard to call. The V end was cut by 3 bases, the J end by 0 bases, with 10 bases between. The CDR3 covers 15 residues. Germline values: CDR1 SGDLS, CDR2 YYNGEE.

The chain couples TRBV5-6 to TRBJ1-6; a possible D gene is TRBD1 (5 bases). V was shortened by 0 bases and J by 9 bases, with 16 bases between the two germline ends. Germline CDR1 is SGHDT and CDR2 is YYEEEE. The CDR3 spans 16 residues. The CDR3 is CASSLGRALLGSPLHF. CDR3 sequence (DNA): TGTGCCAGCAGCTTGGGCAGGGCCCTATTAGGTTCACCCCTCCACTTT.

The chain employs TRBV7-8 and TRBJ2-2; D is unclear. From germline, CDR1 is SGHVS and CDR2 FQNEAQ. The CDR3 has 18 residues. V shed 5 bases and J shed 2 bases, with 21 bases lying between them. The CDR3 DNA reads TGTGCCAGCAGCGATGATGAGAAAGGAGCTCGTAACACCGGGGAGCTGTTTTTT. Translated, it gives CASSDDEKGARNTGELFF. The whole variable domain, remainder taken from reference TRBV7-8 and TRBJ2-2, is GAGVSQSPRYKVAKRGQDVALRCDPISGHVSLFWYQQALGQGPEFLTYFQNEAQLDKSGLPSDRFFAERPEGSVSTLKIQRTQQEDSAVYLCASSDDEKGARNTGELFFGEGSRLTVL.

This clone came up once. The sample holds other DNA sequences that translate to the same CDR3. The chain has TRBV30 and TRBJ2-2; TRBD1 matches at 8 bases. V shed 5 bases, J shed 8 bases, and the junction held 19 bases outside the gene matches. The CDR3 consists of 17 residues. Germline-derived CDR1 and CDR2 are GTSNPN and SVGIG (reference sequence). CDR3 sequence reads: CAWLRQGHSGGRGELFF. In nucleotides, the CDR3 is TGTGCCTGGCTCCGACAGGGGCATTCAGGGGGGCGGGGGGAGCTGTTTTTT.

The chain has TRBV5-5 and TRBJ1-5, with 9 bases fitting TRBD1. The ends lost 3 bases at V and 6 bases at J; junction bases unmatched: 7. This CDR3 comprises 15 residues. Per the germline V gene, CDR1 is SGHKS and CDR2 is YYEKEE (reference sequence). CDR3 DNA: TGTGCCAGCAGCTCGACAGGGGGTCTCGGTCAGCCCCAGCATTTT. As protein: CASSSTGGLGQPQHF.

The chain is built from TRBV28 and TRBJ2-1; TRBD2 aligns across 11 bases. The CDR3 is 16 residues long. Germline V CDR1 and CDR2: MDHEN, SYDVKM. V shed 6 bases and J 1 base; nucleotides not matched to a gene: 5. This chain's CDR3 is CASRLLAGVSYNEQFF. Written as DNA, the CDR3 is TGTGCCAGCAGATTACTAGCGGGAGTTTCCTACAATGAGCAGTTCTTC.

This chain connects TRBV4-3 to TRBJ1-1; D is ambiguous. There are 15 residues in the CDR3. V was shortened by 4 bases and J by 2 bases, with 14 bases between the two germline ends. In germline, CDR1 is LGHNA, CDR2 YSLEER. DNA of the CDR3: TGCGCCAGCAGCCCCCGTGGAGGGTTTAACACTGAAGCTTTCTTT. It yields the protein CASSPRGGFNTEAFF.

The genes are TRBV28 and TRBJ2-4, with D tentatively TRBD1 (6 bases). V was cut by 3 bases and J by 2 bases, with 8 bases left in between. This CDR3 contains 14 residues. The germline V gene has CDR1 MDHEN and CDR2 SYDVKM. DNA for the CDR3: TGTGCCAGCAGTTTTGGACAGCCCAAAAACATTCAGTACTTC. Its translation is CASSFGQPKNIQYF.

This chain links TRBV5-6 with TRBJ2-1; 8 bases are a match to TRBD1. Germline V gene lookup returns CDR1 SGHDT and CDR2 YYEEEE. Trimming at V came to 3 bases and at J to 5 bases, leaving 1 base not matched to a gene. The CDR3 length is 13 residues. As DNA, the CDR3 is TGTGCCAGCAGCTGGGACAGGAACAATGAGCAGTTCTTC. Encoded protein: CASSWDRNNEQFF.